One sample yielded the 31 T cell receptor beta chains listed below, sequenced in a study of cytomegalovirus exposure and HLA in healthy donors. 13 Jbeta primers and 60 Vbeta primers were used for the PCR. Repertoires were generated with immunoSEQ multiplex PCR, while TCRdb's copy carries only in-frame clones and drops some. The profile shows 150,000 or so clones, approximately 84% of them singletons. Sequencing was performed on PBMCs. The receptors derive from a man aged 30-40 years in good health and CMV-seropositive.

CDR3 in amino acids: CASSLSGGAEQYF. In nucleotides, the CDR3 is TGTGCCAGCAGTTTATCAGGGGGCGCCGAGCAGTACTTC. The chain uses TRBV28 and TRBJ2-7; 8 bases line up with TRBD1. Germline loops: CDR1 MDHEN, CDR2 SYDVKM. The CDR3 length is 13 residues. The junction had 2 bases not matched to a gene; V was cut back by 1 base and J by 6 bases.

This chain links TRBV5-1 with TRBJ2-5; TRBD2 agrees at 7 bases. Germline values: CDR1 SGHRS, CDR2 YFSETQ. Trimming cost V 1 base and J 5 bases; bases outside gene matches: 11. The CDR3 contains 16 residues. CDR3 protein: CASSLSEAGVGETQYF. CDR3 coding DNA: TGCGCCAGCAGCTTGTCTGAGGCGGGAGTGGGGGAGACCCAGTACTTC.

There are a few counts of this clone. The rearrangement links TRBV2 to TRBJ1-4, with TRBD1 identical over 8 bases. Germline assignment: CDR1 SNHLY and CDR2 FYNNEI. Unmatched junction bases numbered 7, after V lost 7 bases and J lost 0 bases. The CDR3 has 16 residues. The CDR3 nucleotides read TGTGCCAGCACCACACAGGGGGTTGCAACTAATGAAAAACTGTTTTTT. Protein sequence: CASTTQGVATNEKLFF.

The V gene is TRBV5-1, the J gene TRBJ2-5, with 8 nucleotides matching TRBD2. The V segment lost 2 bases and the J segment 3 bases; nucleotides outside the gene matches: 12. Germline CDR1 and CDR2: SGHRS and YFSETQ. The CDR3 length is 17 residues. The CDR3 reads CASSFLVAGGNKETQYF. Written as DNA, the CDR3 is TGCGCCAGCAGCTTTCTCGTGGCGGGAGGAAACAAAGAGACCCAGTACTTC. Full variable domain (remainder filled in from reference TRBV5-1 and TRBJ2-5): KAGVTQTPRYLIKTRGQQVTLSCSPISGHRSVSWYQQTPGQGLQFLFEYFSETQRNKGNFPGRFSGRQFSNSRSEMNVSTLELGDSALYLCASSFLVAGGNKETQYFGPGTRLLVL.

The genes are TRBV7-9 and TRBJ2-5; 8 bases line up with TRBD1. CDR3 size: 15 residues. Trimming at V came to 1 base and at J to 1 base, leaving 2 bases not matched to a gene. Germline V lookup: CDR1 SEHNR, CDR2 FQNEAQ (reference sequence). In nucleotides, the CDR3 is TGTGCCAGCAGCTTAGGGGACAGGCTCCAAGAGACCCAGTACTTC. This codes for CASSLGDRLQETQYF.

The genes are TRBV2 and TRBJ2-1; no clear D. Germline V gene data show CDR1 as SNHLY and CDR2 as FYNNEI. The CDR3 contains 17 residues. Trimming left V 2 bases short and J 7 bases short, with 21 bases between. The CDR3 here is CASSENSGPYQWNEQFF. The CDR3 coding sequence is TGTGCCAGCAGTGAAAATTCAGGCCCATACCAGTGGAATGAGCAGTTCTTC.

The sample holds a few counts of this clone. This chain connects TRBV6-5 to TRBJ1-1; D might be TRBD1 (5 bases). The CDR3 sequence is 14 residues long. CDR1 and CDR2 from the germline V gene are MNHEY and SVGAGI. Between the trimmed V and J ends, which lost 5 bases and 6 bases, there was a span of 16 bases. The CDR3 nucleotides are TGTGCCAGCAGTAATCGTCAGGGAACGTCTGAAGCTTTCTTT. It translates to CASSNRQGTSEAFF.

The CDR3 coding sequence is TGTGCCAGCAGAGCCCTAATGACGGGAAGCTCCTACAATGAGCAGTTCTTC. It specifies CASRALMTGSSYNEQFF. The V call is TRBV2, the J call TRBJ2-1, with D perhaps matching TRBD2 (5 bases). Per germline, CDR1 SNHLY and CDR2 FYNNEI. The CDR3 covers 17 residues. V was pared by 6 bases and J by 0 bases, with 18 bases between.

There are a few counts of this clone. V gene TRBV4-1 combines with J gene TRBJ1-4; possible D gene TRBD1, 5 bases. The CDR3 is made up of 15 amino acids. Germline CDR1 reads MGHRA; CDR2 reads YSYEKL. Trimming took off 5 bases at V and 4 bases at J, with 14 bases between the two ends. CDR3 protein: CASSRSGLGNEKLFF. CDR3 nucleotides: TGCGCCAGCAGCAGATCAGGGTTGGGTAATGAAAAACTGTTTTTT.

V is TRBV2 and J is TRBJ2-7; D call uncertain. Deletions cut 6 bases from V and 2 bases from J, with 5 bases between. The CDR3 loop spans 11 amino acids. The germline gives CDR1 SNHLY, CDR2 FYNNEI. The CDR3 protein is CASSSTYEQYF. CDR3 coding DNA: TGTGCCAGCAGCAGTACCTACGAGCAGTACTTC.

This clone turned up a few times. V and J are TRBV5-6 and TRBJ2-1; D uncertain. V shed 2 bases and J shed 8 bases, with 11 bases lying between them. Germline V gives CDR1 SGHDT, CDR2 YYEEEE. This CDR3 spans 13 amino acids. CDR3 amino acids: CASSFGQRDEQFF. In nucleotides, the CDR3 is TGTGCCAGCAGCTTTGGCCAACGGGATGAGCAGTTCTTC.

The chain combines TRBV6-1 with TRBJ1-6; weak D call: TRBD1 (6 bases). The V end lost 7 bases, the J end lost 14 bases, and 15 bases lay between the germline ends. The CDR3 totals 12 residues. Germline V gives CDR1 MNHNS, CDR2 SASEGT. The CDR3 DNA follows: TGTGCCAGCACCGCAGGGGCAGGGGCCCTCCACTTT. Translating gives CASTAGAGALHF.

This clone was recorded once. V usage is TRBV5-4 and J usage is TRBJ2-1, with D tentatively TRBD1 (6 bases). This CDR3 region has 15 residues. V was clipped by 4 bases and J by 0 bases, with 11 bases between them. From germline, CDR1 is SGHNT and CDR2 YYREEE (reference sequence). Written as DNA, the CDR3 is TGTGCCAGCAGCCTCCGGGACAACTCCTACAATGAGCAGTTCTTC. Amino acids: CASSLRDNSYNEQFF.

A word on this clone: Other DNA variants within this sample encode the same CDR3. The genes are TRBV5-1 and TRBJ1-5; unclear D gene. The CDR3 consists of 15 residues. The germline V gene encodes CDR1 SGHRS and CDR2 YFSETQ. The germline V and J ends were trimmed by 0 bases and 1 base, with 8 bases remaining between them. The CDR3 DNA reads TGCGCCAGCAGCTTGGTTGGCGGGAGCAATCAGCCCCAGCATTTT. It is translated as CASSLVGGSNQPQHF.

In regard to this clone: Other DNA sequences in this specimen translate into the identical CDR3. The chain employs TRBV18 and TRBJ1-1; possibly TRBD1 for D (5 bases). The germline V gene encodes CDR1 KGHSH and CDR2 LQKENI. The V and J ends lost 3 bases and 8 bases respectively, with 7 bases between them. The CDR3 extends over 11 amino acids. The CDR3 DNA sequence: TGTGCCAGCTCACCCGACAGAGAAGCTTTCTTT. Its translation is CASSPDREAFF.

This rearrangement joins TRBV7-9 to TRBJ2-5; 7 nucleotides agree with TRBD1. The V gene end was trimmed by 5 bases and the J gene end by 2 bases; junction bases not matched to a gene: 8. This CDR3 is built from 15 residues. Per germline, CDR1 SEHNR and CDR2 FQNEAQ (reference sequence). CDR3 sequence: CASSTGQNDQETQYF. The CDR3 nucleotides read TGTGCCAGCAGCACGGGACAGAATGATCAAGAGACCCAGTACTTC.

The chain carries TRBV10-1 and TRBJ2-5; possible D gene TRBD2, 7 bases. V lost 3 bases and J 4 bases, leaving 18 bases between the germline ends. CDR3 size: 16 residues. Germline CDR1 is WNHNN and CDR2 is SYGVQD (reference sequence). The chain's CDR3 is CASSDPVGGGTETQYF. Here the CDR3 DNA reads TGCGCCAGCAGTGACCCCGTGGGAGGGGGGACAGAGACCCAGTACTTC.

The gene calls are TRBV29-1 and TRBJ2-1; TRBD2 matches 13 bases. V lost 6 bases to trimming and J lost 7 bases; unmatched junction nucleotides: 6. Germline V gene sequence: CDR1 SQVTM, CDR2 ANQGSEA. The CDR3 totals 14 residues. The CDR3 nucleotides are TGCAGCGTAGGGGGACTAGCGGGACGGAATGAGCAGTTCTTC. Translated, it gives CSVGGLAGRNEQFF.

The chain joins TRBV5-1 to TRBJ1-3; no clear D gene. The V and J ends lost 2 bases and 0 bases respectively, with 12 bases between them. The germline gives CDR1 SGHRS, CDR2 YFSETQ. The CDR3 totals 16 residues. Written as DNA, the CDR3 is TGCGCCAGCAGCTTCTACGGGGAAAGCTCTGGAAACACCATATATTTT. Its translation: CASSFYGESSGNTIYF.

This clone showed up just once. At one end, the junction sequence differs from germline, possibly due to a read error. The chain has TRBV7-9 and TRBJ2-3; perhaps TRBD1 as D (6 bases). Germline V gene data show CDR1 as SEHNR and CDR2 as FQNEAQ (reference sequence). The CDR3 spans 15 residues. CDR3: CSSSYYRVMLDTQYF. CDR3 DNA: TGTTCCAGCAGCTATTACAGGGTGATGTTAGATACGCAGTATTTT.

The chain employs TRBV14 and TRBJ2-7; D possibly corresponds to TRBD1 (5 bases). The germline CDR1 and CDR2 sequences are SGHDN and FVKESK. Trimming pared 3 bases from V and 1 base from J, leaving 13 bases between. The CDR3 extends over 15 amino acids. CDR3 loop: CASSHLTERSYEQYF. The CDR3 DNA reads as TGTGCCAGCAGCCATTTGACAGAGAGGTCCTACGAGCAGTACTTC. Looking up the rest from reference TRBV14 and TRBJ2-7 gives the full variable domain: EAGVTQFPSHSVIEKGQTVTLRCDPISGHDNLYWYRRVMGKEIKFLLHFVKESKQDESGMPNNRFLAERTGGTYSTLKVQPAELEDSGVYFCASSHLTERSYEQYFGPGTRLTVT.

The V gene is TRBV7-9, the J gene TRBJ2-7, with TRBD2 identical over 8 bases. Losses at the gene ends were 5 bases for V and 0 bases for J; bases not matched to a gene: 9. Germline V gives CDR1 SEHNR, CDR2 FQNEAQ (reference sequence). The CDR3 has 16 residues. The CDR3 spells CASSLRTSRSSYEQYF. CDR3 DNA: TGTGCCAGCAGCCTTCGGACTAGCCGAAGCTCCTACGAGCAGTACTTC.

This sequence joins TRBV29-1 and TRBJ2-3; 12 bases fit TRBD2. Germline V gene lookup returns CDR1 SQVTM and CDR2 ANQGSEA. V lost 7 bases and J lost 4; bases outside the gene matches: 3. The CDR3 runs 13 residues. CDR3 residues: CSAWTSGADTQYF. In DNA, the CDR3 is TGCAGCGCTTGGACTAGCGGGGCAGATACGCAGTATTTT.

The table lists this clone with a few counts. The chain combines TRBV5-5 with TRBJ1-4; D possibly corresponds to TRBD1 (6 bases). Trimming cost V 1 base and J 0 bases, with 13 bases left between them. CDR1 SGHKS and CDR2 YYEKEE come from the germline V gene (reference sequence). This CDR3 has 17 residues. The CDR3 DNA reads as TGTGCCAGCAGCTTGAACAGGGTCGGGGCAACTAATGAAAAACTGTTTTTT. Translation: CASSLNRVGATNEKLFF.

This clone came up a few times. The CDR3 here is CASSQSETSGNYEQYF. The CDR3 bases are TGTGCCAGCAGCCAGTCGGAGACTAGCGGGAACTACGAGCAGTACTTC. The chain joins TRBV4-2 to TRBJ2-7; 11 bases line up with TRBD2. V trimming: 3 bases; J trimming: 3 bases; junction bases outside the gene matches: 7. Germline CDR1 reads LGHNA; CDR2 reads YNFKEQ. The CDR3 runs to 16 residues.

This chain uses TRBV7-2 with TRBJ2-7; possibly TRBD2 for D (6 bases). There are 14 residues in the CDR3. Between the trimmed V and J ends, which lost 6 bases and 1 base, there was a span of 13 bases. Germline V gene lookup returns CDR1 SGHTA and CDR2 FQGNSA. The CDR3 DNA reads as TGTGCCAGCAGACCCTCAGGAGGGTCCTACGAGCAGTACTTC. Translation: CASRPSGGSYEQYF. Full variable domain (remainder filled in from reference TRBV7-2 and TRBJ2-7): GAGVSQSPSNKVTEKGKDVELRCDPISGHTALYWYRQSLGQGLEFLIYFQGNSAPDKSGLPSDRFSAERTGGSVSTLTIQRTQQEDSAVYLCASRPSGGSYEQYFGPGTRLTVT.

The J gene is TRBJ2-2, the V gene TRBV9; D unclear. This CDR3 comprises 15 residues. Deletions cut 4 bases from V and 0 bases from J, with 10 bases between. Germline V CDR1 and CDR2: SGDLS, YYNGEE. The CDR3 is CASSPGGSNTGELFF. The CDR3 nucleotides are TGTGCCAGCAGCCCAGGTGGATCGAACACCGGGGAGCTGTTTTTT.

The gene calls are TRBV19 and TRBJ1-1, with a tentative D call TRBD1 (6 bases). Germline CDR1 is LNHDA and CDR2 is SQIVND (reference sequence). Trimming removed 3 bases from V and 6 bases from J, with 14 bases in between. CDR3 length equals 14 residues. CDR3 residues: CASSIQGLTAEAFF. The DNA for the CDR3 is TGTGCCAGTAGTATTCAGGGGCTTACGGCTGAAGCTTTCTTT.

The chain joins TRBV11-3 to TRBJ1-2; possible D gene TRBD1, 5 bases. V dropped 1 base and J dropped 4 bases, with 16 bases sitting between them. The germline gives CDR1 SGHNT, CDR2 YENEEA. This CDR3 is 16 amino acids long. CDR3 sequence: CASSLVGGSTLYGYTF. The CDR3 DNA reads TGTGCCAGCAGCTTAGTCGGGGGTTCAACGCTCTATGGCTACACCTTC.

Of note for this clone: Within the sample, other DNA sequences also encode this same CDR3. The chain joins TRBV6-1 to TRBJ1-3; the D is unclear. Germline V gene data show CDR1 as MNHNS and CDR2 as SASEGT. The V gene lost 8 bases and the J gene lost 4 bases, with 6 bases spanning the gap. The CDR3 is 11 residues long. The CDR3 nucleotides read TGTGCCAGCGAACAAGGAAACACCATATATTTT. This codes for CASEQGNTIYF.

CDR3 DNA sequence: TGTGCCAGTAGTCAGGACAGTATAAACACTGAAGCTTTCTTT. Translation gives CASSQDSINTEAFF. This chain links TRBV19 with TRBJ1-1; D perhaps matches TRBD1 (6 bases). Looked up from germline, CDR1 is LNHDA and CDR2 is SQIVND (reference sequence). Deletions cut 5 bases from V and 2 bases from J, with 12 bases between. The CDR3 has 14 residues.